Here is one TCR beta chain with its context. PCR primers comprised 60 Vbeta and 13 Jbeta primers. TCRdb keeps only in-frame clones here, not all; method: immunoSEQ multiplex PCR. This sample's table reports approximately 190,000 clones. This record belongs to a study of cytomegalovirus exposure and HLA in healthy donors. CDR3 length equals 17 residues. Germline V lookup: CDR1 LGHNA, CDR2 YNFKEQ. The V call is TRBV4-2, the J call TRBJ2-5, with 9 bases that match TRBD2. The J call is uncertain, as TRBJ2-7 better fits the DNA end. The clonotype comes from a man aged 25-45 years in good health and CMV-seronegative. The sample taken for sequencing was PBMCs. The CDR3 nucleotides read TGTGCCAGCAGCCAAGTTGCTAGCGGGATTAGCTCCTACGAGCAGTACTTC. As protein: CASSQVASGISSYEQYF.